The T cell receptor (beta chain) described here comes from a study of T cell changes during pregnancy in multiple sclerosis. The germline V gene has CDR1 SQVTM and CDR2 ANQGSEA. The CDR3 sequence is 12 residues long. The V gene lost 4 bases and the J gene lost 5 bases, with 12 bases spanning the gap. Clones were read by immunoSEQ multiplex PCR, and TCRdb kept only the in-frame ones, dropping some. Of about 43,000 clones listed, approximately 91% are singletons. The TCR originated in a female donor with multiple sclerosis, enrolled in a pregnancy study. The specimen was PBMCs (not recorded whether the cells were cultured). This rearrangement joins TRBV29-1 to TRBJ2-7, with a possible D match to TRBD2 (6 bases). The CDR3, as DNA: TGCAGCGTTGGGAGGGGAAGCCACGAGCAGTACTTC. The encoded protein is CSVGRGSHEQYF.